The 25 T cell receptor beta chains below were found in one sample sequenced in a study of T-cell reconstitution after alpha-beta-depleted transplantation in children. The TCRbeta library was prepared with unique molecular identifiers. Each CDR3 protein gets one entry after TCRdb re-called the PCR reads with MiXCR. The sample has over 150,000 distinct CDR3 sequences, approximately 6.9% seen once. This sample comprised PBMCs, obtained before TCRalphabeta/CD19-depleted stem cell transplant. These receptors all come from a boy aged 2 to 10 with acute lymphoblastic leukemia, due to receive a stem cell transplant.

There are a few counts of this clonotype. The J gene is TRBJ1-2, the V gene TRBV20-1; tentatively, D is TRBD1 (5 bases). Trimming pared 6 bases from V and 1 base from J, leaving 12 bases between. The germline gives CDR1 DFQATT, CDR2 SNEGSKA (reference sequence). CDR3 size: 13 residues. The CDR3 is CSAAQENNYGYTF. In DNA form, the CDR3 reads TGCAGTGCAGCACAGGAGAATAACTATGGCTACACCTTC.

Only a few counts were recorded for this clonotype. The CDR3: CASRYAGNSLLWANVLTF. The CDR3 DNA reads as TGTGCCAGCAGGTACGCCGGGAACTCGCTTCTCTGGGCCAACGTCCTGACTTTC. The V and J genes are TRBV11-1 and TRBJ2-6; D is possibly TRBD2 (5 bases). Germline V gene sequence: CDR1 SGHAT, CDR2 FQDESV (reference sequence). The CDR3 consists of 18 residues. The V end was cut by 6 bases, the J end by 5 bases, with 23 bases between.

The sample holds many counts of this clonotype. The rearrangement uses TRBV3-1 and TRBJ2-2; tentatively, D is TRBD1 or TRBD2 (5 bases each). Germline CDR1 and CDR2: LGHDT and YNNKEL (reference sequence). CDR3 size: 16 residues. V was shortened by 1 base and J by 6 bases, with 15 bases between the two germline ends. The CDR3 DNA is TGTGCCAGCAGCCAAGCGCCACCCAGGGACGCCGGGGAGCTGTTTTTT. It encodes CASSQAPPRDAGELFF.

This clonotype has just a few counts. This chain joins TRBV3-1 and TRBJ2-3, with D hard to call. Germline CDR1 is LGHDT and CDR2 is YNNKEL (reference sequence). V lost 4 bases, J lost 6 bases, and 8 bases lay in between. The CDR3 is 12 amino acids. The CDR3: CASSRPPDTQYF. The CDR3 bases are TGTGCCAGCAGCCGCCCCCCGGATACGCAGTATTTT.

Many counts were recorded for this clonotype. The chain carries TRBV5-1 and TRBJ2-1; 7 bases line up with TRBD1. J lost 6 bases, V lost 2 bases, and 5 bases had no gene match. The CDR3 is 14 residues long. The V gene's germline CDR1 is SGHRS and CDR2 YFSETQ. The CDR3 sequence: CASSLTGALNEQFF. DNA for the CDR3: TGCGCCAGCAGCTTAACAGGGGCCCTCAATGAGCAGTTCTTC.

The chain joins TRBV11-2 to TRBJ2-1; TRBD2 agrees at 8 bases. The CDR3 extends over 15 amino acids. Germline lookup yields CDR1 SGHAT and CDR2 FQNNGV. V lost 4 bases and J lost 13; bases outside the gene matches: 15. The DNA for the CDR3 is TGTGCCAGCAGCTGGGGACTAGTGGCCTCCATCGGCCAGTTCTTC. It yields the protein CASSWGLVASIGQFF.

In this sample, this clonotype turned up many times. The chain recombines TRBV28 with TRBJ2-7, with 9 positions matching TRBD2. This CDR3 comprises 16 residues. V shed 8 bases and J 1 base; nucleotides not matched to a gene: 12. From germline, CDR1 is MDHEN and CDR2 SYDVKM. DNA for the CDR3: TGTGCCAGCGGAAATAGATCTAGCGGGGTGTCCTACGAGCAGTACTTC. As protein: CASGNRSSGVSYEQYF.

This clonotype was detected only a few times. The chain is built from TRBV20-1 and TRBJ2-1; no clear D. Germline values: CDR1 DFQATT, CDR2 SNEGSKA (reference sequence). This CDR3 has 12 amino acids. V was trimmed by 6 bases and J by 8 bases, leaving 14 bases between them. The CDR3 region has the DNA TGCAGTGCCAACGGTGCAATGGATGAGCAGTTCTTC. It yields the protein CSANGAMDEQFF.

This clonotype was recorded a few times. CDR3 loop: CASSRLPGQETQYF. In DNA form, the CDR3 reads TGCGCCAGCAGCCGCCTCCCTGGGCAGGAGACCCAGTACTTC. This sequence joins TRBV4-3 and TRBJ2-5; D remains unclear. This CDR3 region has 14 residues. Germline V lookup: CDR1 LGHNA, CDR2 YSLEER. V gave up 4 bases and J gave up 5 bases, with 14 bases separating them.

V usage is TRBV2 and J usage is TRBJ2-2, with 11 bases matching TRBD2. The CDR3 is made up of 15 amino acids. Germline V gene data show CDR1 as SNHLY and CDR2 as FYNNEI. J was trimmed by 7 bases and V by 6 bases; bases with no gene match: 7. CDR3 nucleotide sequence: TGTGCCAGCAGAGCGCTAGCGGGGGGAGACGGGGAGCTGTTTTTT. Protein sequence: CASRALAGGDGELFF.

In its sample, this clonotype was seen many times. The rearrangement uses TRBV6-2 or TRBV6-3 and TRBJ1-2; maybe TRBD1 (5 bases). This CDR3 is 13 amino acids long. Germline CDR1 is MNHEY and CDR2 is SVGEGT. The V end lost 6 bases, the J end lost 9 bases, and 17 bases lay between the germline ends. The CDR3 coding sequence is TGTGCCAGCAGCCCGGGACCTGGGTATCGCTACACCTTC. As protein: CASSPGPGYRYTF.

This clonotype was seen ten or more times. The genes are TRBV5-1 and TRBJ2-1, with D perhaps given as TRBD1 or TRBD2 (5 bases each). The CDR3 is 20 residues long. In germline, CDR1 is SGHRS, CDR2 YFSETQ. V lost 2 bases, J lost 4 bases, and 28 bases lay in between. The CDR3 DNA reads TGCGCCAGCAGCTTAAAGATAATGGTTGGGGCGAGGGGCACTTACAATGAGCAGTTCTTC. This sequence encodes CASSLKIMVGARGTYNEQFF.

The V gene is TRBV7-9, the J gene TRBJ1-1; possibly TRBD1 for D (5 bases). The V and J ends lost 1 base and 2 bases respectively, with 11 bases between them. This CDR3 comprises 15 residues. The germline V gene has CDR1 SEHNR and CDR2 FQNEAQ (reference sequence). CDR3 DNA sequence: TGTGCCAGCAGCTTAGGAGGTCAGGGCAACACTGAAGCTTTCTTT. Translation gives CASSLGGQGNTEAFF.

V and J are TRBV5-6 and TRBJ1-2; D unresolved. The CDR3 sequence is 16 residues long. Germline values: CDR1 SGHDT, CDR2 YYEEEE. V dropped 5 bases and J dropped 1 base, with 18 bases sitting between them. As DNA, the CDR3 is TGTGCCAGCAGGGGTGGACCGGGTCTTATTAACTATGGCTACACCTTC. Translating gives CASRGGPGLINYGYTF.

This clonotype was picked up many times. The chain combines TRBV28 with TRBJ2-3; the D call may be TRBD1 or TRBD2 (5 bases each). There are 14 residues in the CDR3. The germline V gene encodes CDR1 MDHEN and CDR2 SYDVKM. Trimming shortened V by 5 bases and J by 8 bases, and 17 bases separated the two germline ends. In DNA, the CDR3 is TGTGCCAGCAGTCTCGGGACGGGCGATATTACGCAGTATTTT. Protein product: CASSLGTGDITQYF. Drawing the rest from reference TRBV28 and TRBJ2-3, the complete variable domain is DVKVTQSSRYLVKRTGEKVFLECVQDMDHENMFWYRQDPGLGLRLIYFSYDVKMKEKGDIPEGYSVSREKKERFSLILESASTNQTSMYLCASSLGTGDITQYFGPGTRLTVL.

This clonotype was seen ten or more times. This chain connects TRBV10-3 to TRBJ2-1; D is possibly TRBD2 (7 bases). The germline CDR1 and CDR2 sequences are ENHRY and SYGVKD. V lost 4 bases and J lost 5, with 15 bases in between. The CDR3 contains 15 residues. CDR3 region: CAISARGASDNEQFF. The CDR3 DNA reads TGTGCCATCAGTGCCCGGGGGGCGAGCGACAATGAGCAGTTCTTC.

This clonotype was seen ten or more times. This chain joins TRBV25-1 and TRBJ2-3; a weak D match, TRBD1 (6 bases). This CDR3 has 14 residues. V shed 1 base and J shed 5 bases, with 10 bases lying between them. Germline assignment: CDR1 MGHDK and CDR2 SYGVNS. In nucleotides, the CDR3 is TGTGCCAGCAGTGAATTGGGCAGGGGAGATACGCAGTATTTT. It is translated as CASSELGRGDTQYF. Complete variable domain (other parts from reference TRBV25-1 and TRBJ2-3): EADIYQTPRYLVIGTGKKITLECSQTMGHDKMYWYQQDPGMELHLIHYSYGVNSTEKGDLSSESTVSRIRTEHFPLTLESARPSHTSQYLCASSELGRGDTQYFGPGTRLTVL.

V usage is TRBV11-2 and J usage is TRBJ1-1, with D possibly matching TRBD1 (5 bases). Trimming took 3 bases from V and 4 from J, leaving 6 bases between them. The CDR3 is made up of 12 amino acids. Germline CDR1 is SGHAT and CDR2 is FQNNGV. CDR3 loop: CASSLGVTEAFF. The CDR3 nucleotides are TGTGCCAGCAGCTTGGGGGTCACTGAAGCTTTCTTT.

This clonotype was seen a few times. This chain joins TRBV12-3 or TRBV12-4 and TRBJ1-2; D remains unclear. Trimming pared 3 bases from V and 6 bases from J, leaving 8 bases between. The CDR3 extends over 12 amino acids. The CDR3 here is CASSFGSDGYTF. CDR3 DNA: TGTGCCAGCAGTTTCGGCAGTGATGGCTACACCTTC.

The gene calls are TRBV5-1 and TRBJ2-5; possible D gene TRBD2, 6 bases. Trimming shortened V by 3 bases and J by 1 base, and 19 bases separated the two germline ends. This CDR3 is built from 17 residues. Germline-derived CDR1 and CDR2 are SGHRS and YFSETQ. In DNA, the CDR3 is TGCGCCAGCAGCTGGGGGGAAGTGGGAGGTTCCCAAGAGACCCAGTACTTC. It codes for CASSWGEVGGSQETQYF.

This clonotype has just a few counts. The genes are TRBV6-1 and TRBJ1-2; D is perhaps TRBD1 (5 bases). Trimming took off 7 bases at V and 8 bases at J, with 20 bases between the two ends. CDR3 length equals 14 residues. CDR1 MNHNS and CDR2 SASEGT come from the germline V gene. The CDR3 spells CASTSLGTGLGYTF. CDR3 in DNA: TGTGCCAGCACCTCGCTGGGGACGGGTTTGGGCTACACCTTC.

This clonotype was seen only a few times. The V and J genes are TRBV7-2 and TRBJ1-2; no definite D call. Germline values: CDR1 SGHTA, CDR2 FQGNSA. Trimming shortened V by 0 bases and J by 2 bases, and 7 bases separated the two germline ends. CDR3 length equals 14 residues. This CDR3 is CASSLARQNYGYTF. In DNA, the CDR3 is TGTGCCAGCAGCTTAGCTCGGCAGAACTATGGCTACACCTTC.

The V call is TRBV2, the J call TRBJ1-1, with D perhaps matching TRBD1 (6 bases). In germline, CDR1 is SNHLY, CDR2 FYNNEI. The CDR3 totals 12 residues. Trimming left V 11 bases short and J 4 bases short, with 14 bases between. The CDR3 loop is CARQQGGTEAFF. The CDR3 DNA is TGTGCCCGCCAACAGGGTGGCACTGAAGCTTTCTTT.

The V call is TRBV6-6, the J call TRBJ1-2; D not certain. The CDR3 loop spans 12 amino acids. Germline values: CDR1 MNHNY, CDR2 SVGAGI (reference sequence). The V end was cut by 2 bases, the J end by 5 bases, with 6 bases between. CDR3 bases: TGTGCCAGCAGTTACGGGGATTATGGCTACACCTTC. This codes for CASSYGDYGYTF.

This clonotype was counted ten times or more. The CDR3 region is CSASRIHNEQFF. The CDR3 nucleotides are TGCAGTGCTAGTAGAATCCACAATGAGCAGTTCTTC. The chain combines TRBV20-1 with TRBJ2-1; no clear D gene. The CDR3 has 12 residues. Germline loops: CDR1 DFQATT, CDR2 SNEGSKA (reference sequence). V was pared by 3 bases and J by 5 bases, with 8 bases between.